This T cell receptor beta chain emerged from a study of shared T cell receptors in the human thymus. Sequencing was performed with immunoSEQ multiplex PCR; in TCRdb, only in-frame clones are kept and a portion is missing. The sample consists of more than 550,000 clones, around 87% of them appearing once. V shed 2 bases, J shed 0 bases, and the junction held 4 bases outside the gene matches. In germline, CDR1 is MDHEN, CDR2 SYDVKM. The CDR3 length is 15 residues. This sample also appeared in a second study, on human thymus T cells.

Sequencing was done on a sample of thymocytes. The chain couples TRBV28 to TRBJ2-7, with 7 bases matching TRBD1. The TCR originated in a boy younger than two with a congenital heart defect. The chain's CDR3 is CASSLTGTASYEQYF. CDR3 coding DNA: TGTGCCAGCAGTTTAACCGGGACAGCCTCCTACGAGCAGTACTTC.